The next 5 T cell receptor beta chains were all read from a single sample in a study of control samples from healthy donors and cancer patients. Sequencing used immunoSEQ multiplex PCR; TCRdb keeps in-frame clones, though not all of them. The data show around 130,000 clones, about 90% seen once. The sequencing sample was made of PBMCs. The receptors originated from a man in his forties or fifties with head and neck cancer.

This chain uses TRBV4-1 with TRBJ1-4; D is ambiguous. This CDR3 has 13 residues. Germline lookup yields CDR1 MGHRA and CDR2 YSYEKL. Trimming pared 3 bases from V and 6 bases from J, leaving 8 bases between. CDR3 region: CASSQREDEKLFF. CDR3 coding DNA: TGCGCCAGCAGCCAGAGGGAAGATGAAAAACTGTTTTTT.

The CDR3, as DNA: TGCAGCGTCGATACCGGGACAGGGCGCGACGAGCAGTACTTC. This encodes CSVDTGTGRDEQYF. The chain is built from TRBV29-1 and TRBJ2-7; 9 bases map to TRBD1. Unmatched junction bases numbered 11, after V lost 6 bases and J lost 5 bases. The CDR3 loop spans 14 amino acids. Germline CDR1 reads SQVTM; CDR2 reads ANQGSEA.

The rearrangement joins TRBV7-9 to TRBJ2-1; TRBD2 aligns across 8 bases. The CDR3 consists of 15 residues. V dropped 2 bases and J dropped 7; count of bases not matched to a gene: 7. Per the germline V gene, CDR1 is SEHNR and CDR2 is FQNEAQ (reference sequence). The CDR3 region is CASSLRSGSHNEQFF. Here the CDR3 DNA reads TGTGCCAGCAGCTTAAGGAGCGGGAGCCATAATGAGCAGTTCTTC.

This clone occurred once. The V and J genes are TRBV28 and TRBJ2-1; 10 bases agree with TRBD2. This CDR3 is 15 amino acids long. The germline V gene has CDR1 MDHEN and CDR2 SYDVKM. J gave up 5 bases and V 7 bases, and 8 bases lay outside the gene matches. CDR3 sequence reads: CASMASGRANNEQFF. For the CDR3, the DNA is TGTGCCAGCATGGCCAGCGGGAGGGCCAACAATGAGCAGTTCTTC.

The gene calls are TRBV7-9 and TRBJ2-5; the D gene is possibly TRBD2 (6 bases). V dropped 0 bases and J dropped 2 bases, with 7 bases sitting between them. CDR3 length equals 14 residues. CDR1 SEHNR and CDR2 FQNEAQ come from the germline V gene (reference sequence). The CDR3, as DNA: TGTGCCAGCAGCTTAGCGGGGGGTCAAGAGACCCAGTACTTC. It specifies CASSLAGGQETQYF.